This TCR beta chain was sequenced in a study of blood T cell repertoires in COVID-19. Study in general: Specimens from acute and convalescent COVID-19 originated in the United States, Italy and Spain.

As handled by the study authors: Amplification from reference gene primers served as the basis for estimated nucleated cell counts. Only in-frame clones appear in the TCRdb table, and some are missing; sequencing was by immunoSEQ multiplex PCR. V, J and clone size were drawn from that table, and D and trimming were deduced from the DNA. Of about 320,000 clones listed, around 90% are singletons. Across 24 US areas, participants ranged in age from about 18 to 90 years. Source material: PBMCs or T cells enriched from blood (not recorded which). The TCR was taken from a woman aged 25 to 39 who had recovered from COVID-19.

The CDR3 bases are TGTGCCAGCAGTTCTTACCAAGAGACCCAGTACTTC. This sequence encodes CASSSYQETQYF. The chain uses TRBV6-2 or TRBV6-3 and TRBJ2-5, with D hard to call. The CDR3 length is 12 residues. From germline, CDR1 is MNHEY and CDR2 SVGEGT. Deletions cut 4 bases from V and 0 bases from J, with 3 bases between.